The 24 T cell receptor beta chains below all came from one sample that was sequenced in a study of spatial heterogeneity in lung cancer. The time point: sample taken at primary tumor resection. Tumor, nontumor lung or frozen PBMC supplied whole RNA, sequenced without sorting. TCRdb reprocessed the 5' RACE reads via MiXCR and lists one record per CDR3 protein. The sample contains some 14,000 distinct CDR3 sequences, roughly 5.2% of which appear only once. The source material was lung tumor tissue, sampled at surgery. The receptors were sampled from a human donor with early-stage non-small cell lung cancer.

This clonotype was detected many times. Since the library was made to target alpha chains, this beta chain is a stray read and its abundance is not meaningful. This chain links TRBV7-9 with TRBJ2-1; D perhaps matches TRBD1 (6 bases). This CDR3 is built from 15 residues. Per the germline V gene, CDR1 is SEHNR and CDR2 is FQNEAQ (reference sequence). The V and J ends lost 5 bases and 8 bases respectively, with 19 bases between them. The CDR3 sequence is CASSPKPTGWDEQFF. The CDR3 DNA reads as TGTGCCAGCAGCCCGAAACCAACAGGGTGGGATGAGCAGTTCTTC.

This clonotype came up many times. This beta chain is off target for a library built for alpha chains, so its abundance means little. The V gene is TRBV18, the J gene TRBJ2-5; D remains unclear. With 3 bases removed from V and 2 bases from J, the gap between germline ends came to 4 bases. Germline CDR1 reads KGHSH; CDR2 reads LQKENI. This CDR3 has 12 amino acids. The CDR3 DNA follows: TGTGCCAGCTCACCGAAGCAAGAGACCCAGTACTTC. This sequence encodes CASSPKQETQYF.

This clonotype was recorded many times. Little can be read into the size of this beta chain, an off-target read in a library designed for alpha chains. V usage is TRBV7-9 and J usage is TRBJ2-3; perhaps TRBD1 as D (5 bases). This CDR3 spans 14 amino acids. The germline gives CDR1 SEHNR, CDR2 FQNEAQ (reference sequence). V was shortened by 3 bases and J by 5 bases, with 12 bases between the two germline ends. The CDR3 bases are TGTGCCAGCAGCTTCAGACAGAGAGGAGATACGCAGTATTTT. Its protein is CASSFRQRGDTQYF.

This clonotype was recorded many times. As an off-target read in a library built for alpha chains, this beta chain has a frequency of little significance. This chain joins TRBV18 and TRBJ2-7; 7 positions agree with TRBD1. Germline V lookup: CDR1 KGHSH, CDR2 LQKENI. The CDR3 covers 13 residues. Losses at the gene ends were 1 base for V and 5 bases for J; bases not matched to a gene: 2. CDR3 sequence (DNA): TGTGCCAGCTCACCACTGGGGACAGACGAGCAGTACGTC. The encoded protein is CASSPLGTDEQYV.

This clonotype is medium-sized (0.01 to 0.1%) within its sample. Within a library made for alpha chains, this beta chain is off target, and its count is uninformative. The chain carries TRBV6-5 and TRBJ1-1; 9 bases match TRBD1. With V trimmed by 5 bases and J by 5 bases, 6 bases remained unmatched. In germline, CDR1 is MNHEY, CDR2 SVGAGI. There are 14 residues in the CDR3. The CDR3, as DNA: TGTGCCAGCAGTCCACAGGGGGCGAGAACTGAAGCTTTCTTT. This sequence encodes CASSPQGARTEAFF.

In its sample, this clonotype was seen many times. The library was prepared for alpha chains; this beta chain is a stray read, so its frequency means little. This chain links TRBV6-6 with TRBJ1-5; D not certain. Germline V gives CDR1 MNHNY, CDR2 SVGAGI (reference sequence). V was clipped by 5 bases and J by 0 bases, with 14 bases between them. This CDR3 has 16 residues. The CDR3 nucleotides read TGTGCCAGCAGTCGGGATGTACTCTATAGCAATCAGCCCCAGCATTTT. Translating gives CASSRDVLYSNQPQHF.

In its sample, this clonotype was seen many times. As an off-target read in a library built for alpha chains, this beta chain has a frequency of little significance. The chain joins TRBV12-5 to TRBJ1-3; D ambiguous. Per germline, CDR1 LGHNT and CDR2 FRNRAP. The CDR3 is 17 residues long. Trimming shortened V by 2 bases and J by 0 bases, and 14 bases separated the two germline ends. The CDR3 reads CASGLNTELDSGNTIYF. The CDR3 DNA sequence: TGTGCTAGTGGTTTGAACACAGAACTCGACTCTGGAAACACCATATATTTT.

This clonotype was picked up many times. This beta chain appears as a stray read in a library generated for alpha chains; its size is not informative. This rearrangement joins TRBV6-6 to TRBJ2-2; no reliable D call. This CDR3 spans 16 amino acids. In germline, CDR1 is MNHNY, CDR2 SVGAGI (reference sequence). V lost 2 bases to trimming and J lost 0 bases, with 10 bases between them. The CDR3 here is CASSYGRRPNTGELFF. CDR3 coding DNA: TGTGCCAGCAGTTACGGACGGCGACCGAACACCGGGGAGCTGTTTTTT.

This clonotype was observed at least ten times. This beta chain turned up in a library designed for alpha chains; as an off-target read, its abundance says little. The V and J genes are TRBV12-3 or TRBV12-4 and TRBJ2-7; TRBD2 matches 8 bases. The V segment lost 4 bases and the J segment 4 bases; nucleotides outside the gene matches: 21. The CDR3 consists of 19 residues. The CDR3 region is CASSSLGGGTRFTPYEQYF. The DNA of the CDR3 is TGTGCCAGCAGTTCACTCGGCGGGGGGACCCGATTTACCCCATACGAGCAGTACTTC.

This clonotype is termed medium-sized (0.01 to 0.1%). Found in a library prepared for alpha chains, this beta chain is an off-target read, and its abundance has little meaning. V is TRBV24-1 and J is TRBJ2-2, with D unclear. The ends were cut back, 0 bases at V and 0 bases at J, with 7 bases in the middle. Germline V gene lookup returns CDR1 KGHDR and CDR2 SFDVKD. CDR3 length equals 16 residues. The CDR3 region has the DNA TGTGCCACCAGTGATTTGTGGGATGCGAACACCGGGGAGCTGTTTTTT. Translation gives CATSDLWDANTGELFF.

This clonotype was recorded many times. For a library built for alpha chains, this beta chain is a stray read; little rests on its size. This chain connects TRBV9 to TRBJ2-1; 9 bases align to TRBD2. CDR1 is SGDLS, CDR2 YYNGEE, per germline. The CDR3 is 13 amino acids. V dropped 4 bases and J dropped 6; count of bases not matched to a gene: 2. The CDR3 region is CASSFSGGNEQFF. CDR3 sequence (DNA): TGTGCCAGCAGCTTTAGCGGGGGCAATGAGCAGTTCTTC.

This clonotype was observed many times. Found in a library prepared for alpha chains, this beta chain is an off-target read, and its abundance has little meaning. The chain carries TRBV6-2 or TRBV6-3 and TRBJ2-5; D may be TRBD1 or TRBD2 (5 bases each). The length of the CDR3 is 13 residues. V lost 6 bases and J lost 9, with 17 bases in between. Germline V CDR1 and CDR2: MNHEY, SVGEGT. CDR3 nucleotide sequence: TGTGCCAGCAGCAAGGGACCCCTTCCGGCCCAGTACTTC. The encoded protein is CASSKGPLPAQYF.

This clonotype showed up many times. Because the library targeted alpha chains, this beta chain is an off-target read whose size means little. The chain links TRBV6-2 or TRBV6-3 to TRBJ1-2; D unclear. Looked up from germline, CDR1 is MNHEY and CDR2 is SVGEGT. The V end lost 5 bases, the J end lost 4 bases, and 14 bases lay between the germline ends. The CDR3 spans 14 residues. DNA of the CDR3: TGTGCCAGCAGTAACCGACGTTCGATCTATGGCTACACCTTC. The encoded protein is CASSNRRSIYGYTF.

This clonotype was observed at least ten times. The library was built for alpha chains, so this beta chain is an off-target read and its size means little. The rearrangement joins TRBV24-1 to TRBJ1-5; no clear D. The CDR3 is 13 residues long. CDR1 KGHDR and CDR2 SFDVKD come from the germline V gene. V lost 5 bases and J 5 bases, leaving 9 bases between the germline ends. CDR3 coding DNA: TGTGCCACCAGTGCGGGTGGGGATCAGCCCCAGCATTTT. Translation gives CATSAGGDQPQHF.

This clonotype was observed at least ten times. The library was built for alpha chains, so this beta chain is an off-target read and its size means little. The chain recombines TRBV7-2 with TRBJ2-3, with 7 bases identical to TRBD2. The CDR3 sequence is 17 residues long. The trim removed 1 base at V and 0 bases at J, leaving 7 bases unmatched. The germline gives CDR1 SGHTA, CDR2 FQGNSA. The CDR3 bases are TGTGCCAGCAGCTTAGTAGGTACCGGGAGGAGCACAGATACGCAGTATTTT. The encoded protein is CASSLVGTGRSTDTQYF.

This clonotype was observed at least ten times. In a library made to pick up alpha chains, this beta chain is a stray read with a size that means little. CDR3 nucleotides: TGTGCCAGCTCAAGAGGGGGTGATTACAATGAGCAGTTCTTC. Translation gives CASSRGGDYNEQFF. This chain connects TRBV18 to TRBJ2-1; D is perhaps TRBD1 (6 bases). V was clipped by 5 bases and J by 4 bases, with 12 bases between them. The germline gives CDR1 KGHSH, CDR2 LQKENI. The CDR3 runs to 14 residues.

This clonotype occurred many times. This beta chain came through as a stray read in a library set up for alpha chains, and its size says little. The genes are TRBV14 and TRBJ1-3; D not certain. The CDR3 length is 13 residues. The V gene lost 4 bases and the J gene lost 3 bases, with 7 bases spanning the gap. Germline CDR1 and CDR2: SGHDN and FVKESK. The CDR3 DNA reads as TGTGCCAGCAGCCGAGAAGTTGGAAACACCATATATTTT. Its protein product is CASSREVGNTIYF.

This clonotype was counted many times. This beta chain is an off-target read within a library intended for alpha chains, so its frequency means little. CDR3 DNA sequence: TGTGCCAGCAGTTTCGACTATGGCTACACCTTC. Protein product: CASSFDYGYTF. The genes are TRBV12-3 or TRBV12-4 and TRBJ1-2; D gene ambiguous. Deletions cut 3 bases from V and 3 bases from J, with 2 bases between. This CDR3 contains 11 residues.

This clonotype was detected ten times or more. For a library built for alpha chains, this beta chain is a stray read; little rests on its size. The chain couples TRBV7-9 to TRBJ2-7, with 11 positions matching TRBD1. V gave up 5 bases and J gave up 2 bases; unmatched junction bases: 5. CDR1 is SEHNR and CDR2 is FQNEAQ in the germline V gene (reference sequence). The CDR3 loop spans 15 amino acids. The CDR3 nucleotides read TGTGCCAGCAGCAGGACGGGACAGGGGGCCTACGAGCAGTACTTC. Its protein is CASSRTGQGAYEQYF.

This clonotype has a count of ten or more. Because the library targeted alpha chains, this beta chain is an off-target read whose size means little. This chain links TRBV7-2 with TRBJ1-2; possible D gene TRBD1, 5 bases. Germline loops: CDR1 SGHTA, CDR2 FQGNSA. The germline V and J ends were trimmed by 5 bases and 0 bases, with 13 bases remaining between them. The CDR3 loop spans 15 amino acids. CDR3 sequence: CASSPPAGTNYGYTF. The CDR3 DNA sequence: TGTGCCAGCAGCCCCCCGGCAGGGACTAACTATGGCTACACCTTC.

A few counts support this clonotype. This beta chain is off target for a library built for alpha chains, so its abundance means little. V gene TRBV12-3 or TRBV12-4 combines with J gene TRBJ1-2; D not certain. Trimming removed 6 bases at V and 6 bases at J, with 14 bases between. The CDR3 is 13 amino acids. Written as DNA, the CDR3 is TGTGCCAGCAGCCAGCGCAGATCGAATGGCTACACCTTC. This translates into CASSQRRSNGYTF.

The sample holds many counts of this clonotype. The library was built for alpha chains, so this beta chain is an off-target read and its size means little. The chain couples TRBV4-1 to TRBJ2-7; TRBD2 might be the D (5 bases). Germline assignment: CDR1 MGHRA and CDR2 YSYEKL. V lost 1 base to trimming and J lost 0 bases, with 10 bases between them. The CDR3 runs to 15 residues. In nucleotides, the CDR3 is TGCGCCAGCAGCCAAGTACTAGACATCTCCTACGAGCAGTACTTC. This codes for CASSQVLDISYEQYF.

This clonotype is termed medium-sized (0.01 to 0.1%). A library prepared for alpha chains yielded this beta chain as an off-target read; its size is of little meaning. The chain joins TRBV12-3 or TRBV12-4 to TRBJ2-5; 9 bases map to TRBD1. With 9 bases clipped from V and 7 bases from J, the junction kept 15 bases outside the gene matches. This CDR3 is built from 15 residues. CDR3 amino acids: CASTTGTGPGRTQYF. For the CDR3, the DNA is TGTGCCAGTACTACCGGGACAGGGCCAGGCCGGACCCAGTACTTC.

On this clonotype itself: The library was built for alpha chains, so this beta chain is an off-target read and its size means little. The chain links TRBV29-1 to TRBJ2-3, with D possibly being TRBD1 or TRBD2 (6 bases each). This CDR3 region has 13 residues. CDR1 and CDR2 (germline): SQVTM, ANQGSEA. Trimming stripped 6 bases from V and 3 bases from J, with 13 bases between. The CDR3 sequence is CSVSQGGTDTQYF. Here the CDR3 DNA reads TGCAGCGTCTCACAGGGAGGAACAGATACGCAGTATTTT.